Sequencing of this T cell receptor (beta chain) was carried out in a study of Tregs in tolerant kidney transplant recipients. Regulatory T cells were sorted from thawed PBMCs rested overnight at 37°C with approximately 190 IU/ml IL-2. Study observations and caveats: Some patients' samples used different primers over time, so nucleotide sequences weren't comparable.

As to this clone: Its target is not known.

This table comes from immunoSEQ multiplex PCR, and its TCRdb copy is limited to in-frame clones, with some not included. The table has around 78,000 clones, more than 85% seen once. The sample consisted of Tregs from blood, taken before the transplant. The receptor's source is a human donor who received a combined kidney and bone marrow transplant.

CDR3 in amino acids: CASSPGQGGLNTEAFF. Here the CDR3 DNA reads TGTGCCAGCAGCCCAGGACAGGGAGGGTTAAACACTGAAGCTTTCTTT. V usage is TRBV7-2 and J usage is TRBJ1-1; TRBD1 aligns across 8 bases. Unmatched junction bases numbered 10, after V lost 5 bases and J lost 2 bases. The CDR3 loop spans 16 amino acids. Germline CDR1 is SGHTA and CDR2 is FQGNSA.